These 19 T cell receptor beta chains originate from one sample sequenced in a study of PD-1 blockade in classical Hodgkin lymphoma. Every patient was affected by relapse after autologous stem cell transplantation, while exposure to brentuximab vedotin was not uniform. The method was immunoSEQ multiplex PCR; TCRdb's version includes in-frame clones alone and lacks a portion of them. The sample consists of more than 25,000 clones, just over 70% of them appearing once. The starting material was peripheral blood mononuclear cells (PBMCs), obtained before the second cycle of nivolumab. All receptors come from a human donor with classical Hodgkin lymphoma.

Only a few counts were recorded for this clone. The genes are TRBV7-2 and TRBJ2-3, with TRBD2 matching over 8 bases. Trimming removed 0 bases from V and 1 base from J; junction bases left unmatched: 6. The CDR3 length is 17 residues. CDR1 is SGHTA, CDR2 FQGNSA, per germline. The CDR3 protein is CASSLALAGGRTDTQYF. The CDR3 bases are TGTGCCAGCAGCTTAGCTCTCGCGGGGGGACGCACAGATACGCAGTATTTT. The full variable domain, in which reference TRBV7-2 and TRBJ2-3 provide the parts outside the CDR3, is GAGVSQSPSNKVTEKGKDVELRCDPISGHTALYWYRQSLGQGLEFLIYFQGNSAPDKSGLPSDRFSAERTGGSVSTLTIQRTQQEDSAVYLCASSLALAGGRTDTQYFGPGTRLTVL.

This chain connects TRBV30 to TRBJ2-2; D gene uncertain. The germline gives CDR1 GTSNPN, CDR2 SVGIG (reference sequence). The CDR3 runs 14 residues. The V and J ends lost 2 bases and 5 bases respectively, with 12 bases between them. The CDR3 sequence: CAWSRGVGTGELFF. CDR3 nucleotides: TGTGCCTGGAGTAGAGGCGTCGGAACCGGGGAGCTGTTTTTT.

This CDR3 reads CASSRPQGNNEKLFF. The CDR3 nucleotides are TGTGCCAGCAGTCGGCCTCAGGGAAATAATGAAAAACTGTTTTTT. The J gene is TRBJ1-4, the V gene TRBV28; maybe TRBD1 (5 bases). Deletions cut 5 bases from V and 4 bases from J, with 14 bases between. Germline-derived CDR1 and CDR2 are MDHEN and SYDVKM. This CDR3 is 15 amino acids long.

The CDR3 sequence is CAISDRSADTQYF. The CDR3 DNA is TGTGCCATCAGTGATAGGAGCGCAGATACGCAGTATTTT. This chain uses TRBV10-3 with TRBJ2-3; no definite D call. Trimming removed 3 bases from V and 4 bases from J, with 8 bases in between. The CDR3 is 13 residues long. Germline CDR1 and CDR2: ENHRY and SYGVKD.

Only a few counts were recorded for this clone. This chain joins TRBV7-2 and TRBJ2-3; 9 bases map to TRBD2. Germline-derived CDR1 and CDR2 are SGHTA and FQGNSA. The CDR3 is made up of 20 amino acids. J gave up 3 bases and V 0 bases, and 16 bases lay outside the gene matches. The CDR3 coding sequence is TGTGCCAGCAGCTTAGCGATTGGTAGCGGGAGAACCAGGGTTACAGATACGCAGTATTTT. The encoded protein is CASSLAIGSGRTRVTDTQYF. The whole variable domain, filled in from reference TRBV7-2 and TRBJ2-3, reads GAGVSQSPSNKVTEKGKDVELRCDPISGHTALYWYRQSLGQGLEFLIYFQGNSAPDKSGLPSDRFSAERTGGSVSTLTIQRTQQEDSAVYLCASSLAIGSGRTRVTDTQYFGPGTRLTVL.

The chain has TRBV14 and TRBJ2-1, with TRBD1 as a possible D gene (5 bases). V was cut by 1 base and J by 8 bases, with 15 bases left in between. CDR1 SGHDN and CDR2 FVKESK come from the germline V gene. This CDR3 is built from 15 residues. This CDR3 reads CASSQGAWVGDEQFF. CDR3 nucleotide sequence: TGTGCCAGCAGCCAAGGGGCCTGGGTAGGGGATGAGCAGTTCTTC. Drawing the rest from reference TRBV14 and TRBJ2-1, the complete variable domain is EAGVTQFPSHSVIEKGQTVTLRCDPISGHDNLYWYRRVMGKEIKFLLHFVKESKQDESGMPNNRFLAERTGGTYSTLKVQPAELEDSGVYFCASSQGAWVGDEQFFGPGTRLTVL.

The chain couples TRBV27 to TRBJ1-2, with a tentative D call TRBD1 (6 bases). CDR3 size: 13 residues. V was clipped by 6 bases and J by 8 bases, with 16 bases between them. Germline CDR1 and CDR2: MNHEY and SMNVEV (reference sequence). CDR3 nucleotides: TGTGCCAGCAGACCCACAGGGCTGGGAGGCTACACCTTC. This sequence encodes CASRPTGLGGYTF.

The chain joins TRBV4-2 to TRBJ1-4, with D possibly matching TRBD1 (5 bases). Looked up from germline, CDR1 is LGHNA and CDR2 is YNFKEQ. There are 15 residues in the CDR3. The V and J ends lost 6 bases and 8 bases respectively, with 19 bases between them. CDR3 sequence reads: CASRAPQAGREKLFF. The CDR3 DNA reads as TGTGCCAGCAGGGCACCCCAAGCGGGGCGGGAAAAACTGTTTTTT.

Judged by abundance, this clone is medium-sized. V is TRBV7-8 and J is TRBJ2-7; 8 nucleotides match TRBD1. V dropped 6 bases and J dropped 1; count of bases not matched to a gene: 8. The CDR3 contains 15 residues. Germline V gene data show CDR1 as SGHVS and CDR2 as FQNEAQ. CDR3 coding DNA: TGTGCCAGCAGACTAGGGACAGGCGAGTCCTACGAGCAGTACTTC. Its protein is CASRLGTGESYEQYF.

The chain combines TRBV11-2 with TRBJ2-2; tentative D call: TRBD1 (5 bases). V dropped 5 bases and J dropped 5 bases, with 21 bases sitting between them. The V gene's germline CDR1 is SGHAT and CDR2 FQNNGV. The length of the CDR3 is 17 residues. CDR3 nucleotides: TGTGCCAGCAGCAATATGGGTTGGGGCAAGAATACCGGGGAGCTGTTTTTT. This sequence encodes CASSNMGWGKNTGELFF.

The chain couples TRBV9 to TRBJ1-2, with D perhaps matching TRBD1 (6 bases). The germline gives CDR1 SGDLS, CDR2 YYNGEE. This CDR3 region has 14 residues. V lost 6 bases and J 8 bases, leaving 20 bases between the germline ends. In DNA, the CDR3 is TGTGCCAGCACCAACGGCGGGGGGCCAATAGGCTACACCTTC. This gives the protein CASTNGGGPIGYTF.

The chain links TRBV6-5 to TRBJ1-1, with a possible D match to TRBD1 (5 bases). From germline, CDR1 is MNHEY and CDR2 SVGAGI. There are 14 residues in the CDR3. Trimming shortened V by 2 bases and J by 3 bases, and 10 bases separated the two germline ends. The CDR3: CASSYEGWDTEAFF. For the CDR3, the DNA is TGTGCCAGCAGTTACGAGGGGTGGGACACTGAAGCTTTCTTT.

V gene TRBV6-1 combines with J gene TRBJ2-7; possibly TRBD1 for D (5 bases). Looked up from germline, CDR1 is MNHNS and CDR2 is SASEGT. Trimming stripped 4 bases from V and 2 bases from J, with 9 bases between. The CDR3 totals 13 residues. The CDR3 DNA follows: TGTGCCAGCAGTGGACAGAACACCTACGAGCAGTACTTC. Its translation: CASSGQNTYEQYF.

The CDR3 DNA follows: TGTGCCAGCAGTTACTTACCTATGGGGGGCAATCAGCCCCAGCATTTT. This sequence encodes CASSYLPMGGNQPQHF. The chain links TRBV6-5 to TRBJ1-5, with D maybe TRBD1 (5 bases). The germline gives CDR1 MNHEY, CDR2 SVGAGI. Between the trimmed V and J ends, which lost 1 base and 2 bases, there was a span of 12 bases. The CDR3 loop spans 16 amino acids.

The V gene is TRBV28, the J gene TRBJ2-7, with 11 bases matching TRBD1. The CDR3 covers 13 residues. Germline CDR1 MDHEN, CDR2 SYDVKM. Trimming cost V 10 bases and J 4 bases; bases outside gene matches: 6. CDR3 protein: CATEGQGVYEQYF. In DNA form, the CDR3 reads TGTGCCACCGAGGGACAGGGGGTTTACGAGCAGTACTTC.

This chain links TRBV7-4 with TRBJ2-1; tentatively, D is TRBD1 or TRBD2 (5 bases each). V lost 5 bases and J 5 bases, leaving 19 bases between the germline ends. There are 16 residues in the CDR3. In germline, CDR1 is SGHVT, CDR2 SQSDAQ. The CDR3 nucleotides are TGTGCCAGCAGCCCCTGGGGCGGTTACGGGGACAATGAGCAGTTCTTC. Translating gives CASSPWGGYGDNEQFF. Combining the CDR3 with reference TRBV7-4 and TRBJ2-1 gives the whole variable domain GAGVSQSPRYKVAKRGRDVALRCDSISGHVTLYWYRQTLGQGSEVLTYSQSDAQRDKSGRPSGRFSAERPERSVSTLKIQRTEQGDSAVYLCASSPWGGYGDNEQFFGPGTRLTVL.

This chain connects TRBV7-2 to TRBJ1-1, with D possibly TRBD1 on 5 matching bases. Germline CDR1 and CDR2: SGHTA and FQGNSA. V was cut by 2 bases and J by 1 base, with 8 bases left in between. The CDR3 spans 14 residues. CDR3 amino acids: CASSLLGGNTEAFF. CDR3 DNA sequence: TGTGCCAGCAGCTTATTGGGGGGGAACACTGAAGCTTTCTTT.

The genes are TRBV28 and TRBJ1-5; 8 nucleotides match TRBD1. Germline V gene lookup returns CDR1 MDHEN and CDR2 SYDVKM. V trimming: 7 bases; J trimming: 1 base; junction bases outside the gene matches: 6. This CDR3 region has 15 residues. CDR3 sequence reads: CASNLRGLSNQPQHF. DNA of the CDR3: TGTGCCAGCAACCTCAGGGGGCTGAGCAATCAGCCCCAGCATTTT.

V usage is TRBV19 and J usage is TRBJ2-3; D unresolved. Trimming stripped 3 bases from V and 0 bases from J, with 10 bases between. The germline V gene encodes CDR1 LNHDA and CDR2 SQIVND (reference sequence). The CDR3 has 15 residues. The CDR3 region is CASSMRHYSTDTQYF. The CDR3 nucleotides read TGTGCCAGTAGTATGAGGCATTATAGCACAGATACGCAGTATTTT.